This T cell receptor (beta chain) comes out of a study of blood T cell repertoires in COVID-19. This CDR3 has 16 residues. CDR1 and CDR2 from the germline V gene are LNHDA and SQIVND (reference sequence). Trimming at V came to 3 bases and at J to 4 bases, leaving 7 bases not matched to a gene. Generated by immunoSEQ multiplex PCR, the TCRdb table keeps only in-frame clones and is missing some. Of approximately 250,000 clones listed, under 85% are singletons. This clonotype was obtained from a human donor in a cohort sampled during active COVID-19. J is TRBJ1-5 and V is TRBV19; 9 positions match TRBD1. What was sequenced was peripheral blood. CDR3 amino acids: CASSIPGTGRNQPQHF. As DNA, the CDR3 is TGTGCCAGTAGTATTCCAGGGACAGGGAGAAATCAGCCCCAGCATTTT.